There are a few counts of the clone carrying this T cell receptor beta chain. No antigen is known for it. Trimming cost V 5 bases and J 3 bases; bases outside gene matches: 9. Germline-derived CDR1 and CDR2 are DFQATT and SNEGSKA (reference sequence). The CDR3 loop spans 14 amino acids. The sample comes from a study of T cells in Graves' hyperthyroidism and ophthalmopathy. Criteria for exclusion of patients were uncontrolled infection, other autoimmune disease, pregnancy or lactation. Clinical symptoms, serum thyroxine and TRAb, thyroid ultrasound and orbital computed tomography were used for the diagnoses. Fresh peripheral blood, roughly 9.6 ml, was the source of the PBMCs. Researchers amplified the TCR beta CDR3 regions from RNA transcripts. An initial round of RT-PCR targeting the TCR CDR3 relied on the HTBI primer set. TCRdb redid the calling of the multiplex PCR reads with MiXCR, one entry per CDR3 protein. The data show a few hundred thousand distinct CDR3 sequences, with around a sixth seen just once and about a sixth held by the top ten.

Regarding the study as a whole: In the analysis, a 13 V-J model separated ophthalmopathy from stable hyperthyroidism.

The source is a woman aged 40 to 50 with Graves' ophthalmopathy. Sequencing used blood. The V call is TRBV20-1, the J call TRBJ2-5, with 7 bases fitting TRBD1. CDR3 protein: CSAALQGFEETQYF. CDR3 nucleotide sequence: TGCAGTGCTGCCCTACAGGGGTTCGAAGAGACCCAGTACTTC.